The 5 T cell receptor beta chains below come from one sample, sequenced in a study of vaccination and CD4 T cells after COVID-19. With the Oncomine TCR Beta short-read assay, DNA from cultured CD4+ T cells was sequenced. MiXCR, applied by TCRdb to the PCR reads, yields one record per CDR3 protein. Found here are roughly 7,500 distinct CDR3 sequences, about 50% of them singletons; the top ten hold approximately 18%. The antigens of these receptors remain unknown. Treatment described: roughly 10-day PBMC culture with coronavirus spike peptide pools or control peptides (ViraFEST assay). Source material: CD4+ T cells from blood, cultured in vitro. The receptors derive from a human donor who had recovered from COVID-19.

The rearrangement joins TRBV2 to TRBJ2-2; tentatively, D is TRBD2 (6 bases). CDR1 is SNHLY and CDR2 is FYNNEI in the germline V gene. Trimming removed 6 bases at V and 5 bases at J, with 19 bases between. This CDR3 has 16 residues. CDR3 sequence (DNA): TGTGCCAGCAGGGACAAGGGACCCCGGGGGACCGGGGAGCTGTTTTTT. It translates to CASRDKGPRGTGELFF. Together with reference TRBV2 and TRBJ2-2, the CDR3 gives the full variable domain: EPEVTQTPSHQVTQMGQEVILRCVPISNHLYFYWYRQILGQKVEFLVSFYNNEISEKSEIFDDQFSVERPDGSNFTLKIRSTKLEDSAMYFCASRDKGPRGTGELFFGEGSRLTVL.

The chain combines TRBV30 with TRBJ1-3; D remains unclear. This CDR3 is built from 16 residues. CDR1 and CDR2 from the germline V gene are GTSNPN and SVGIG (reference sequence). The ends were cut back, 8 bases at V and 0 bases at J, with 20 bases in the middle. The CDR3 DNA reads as TGTGCCGGGGAACCATGGACGGCAAACTCTGGAAACACCATATATTTT. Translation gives CAGEPWTANSGNTIYF.

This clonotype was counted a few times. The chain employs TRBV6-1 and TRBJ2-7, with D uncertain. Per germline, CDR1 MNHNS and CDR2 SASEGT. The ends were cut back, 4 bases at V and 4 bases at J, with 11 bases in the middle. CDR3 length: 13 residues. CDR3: CASSVSARYEQYF. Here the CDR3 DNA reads TGTGCCAGCAGTGTTTCAGCACGATACGAGCAGTACTTC.

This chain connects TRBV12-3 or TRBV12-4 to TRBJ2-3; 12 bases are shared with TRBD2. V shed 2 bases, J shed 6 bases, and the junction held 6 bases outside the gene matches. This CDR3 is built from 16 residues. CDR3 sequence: CASSLLAGGLWDTQYF. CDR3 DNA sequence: TGTGCCAGCAGTTTACTAGCGGGGGGGCTATGGGATACGCAGTATTTT.

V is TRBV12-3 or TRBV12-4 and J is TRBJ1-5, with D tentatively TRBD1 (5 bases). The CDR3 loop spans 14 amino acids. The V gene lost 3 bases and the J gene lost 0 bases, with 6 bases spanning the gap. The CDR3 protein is CASSLGDSNQPQHF. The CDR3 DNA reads TGTGCCAGCAGTTTGGGGGATAGCAATCAGCCCCAGCATTTT.